This TCR beta chain stems from a study of blood T cell repertoires in COVID-19. Across the study: Samples of COVID-19 (acute and convalescent) were obtained from the United States, Italy and Spain. Sources were T cells, B-cell-depleted T cells, or PBMCs; the material itself was cDNA or gDNA.

The CDR3 totals 13 residues. V lost 4 bases and J lost 5; bases outside the gene matches: 1. CDR1 is SGHDT and CDR2 is YYEEEE in the germline V gene. As originally analysed: Estimation of nucleated cell counts relied on the amplification of reference gene primers. Only in-frame clones appear in the TCRdb table, and some are missing; sequencing was by immunoSEQ multiplex PCR. D and trimming were read from the DNA, whereas the V and J calls and clone size are those reported in that table. In the table there are about 140,000 clones, about four fifths of which are singletons. The chain couples TRBV5-6 to TRBJ2-5, with 11 bases lining up with TRBD2. This receptor was taken from a human donor in a cohort sampled during active COVID-19. Sequencing was done on a sample of peripheral blood. CDR3 residues: CASSRLAGETQYF. CDR3 coding DNA: TGTGCCAGCAGCAGACTAGCGGGGGAGACCCAGTACTTC.